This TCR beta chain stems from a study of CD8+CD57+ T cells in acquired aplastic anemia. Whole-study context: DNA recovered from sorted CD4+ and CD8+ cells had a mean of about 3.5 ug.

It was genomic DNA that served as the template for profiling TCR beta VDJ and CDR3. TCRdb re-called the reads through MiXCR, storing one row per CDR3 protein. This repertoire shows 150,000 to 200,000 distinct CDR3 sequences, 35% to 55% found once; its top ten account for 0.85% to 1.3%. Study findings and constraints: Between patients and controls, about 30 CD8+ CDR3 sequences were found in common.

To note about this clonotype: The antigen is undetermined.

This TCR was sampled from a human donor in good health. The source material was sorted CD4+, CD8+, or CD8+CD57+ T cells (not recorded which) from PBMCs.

DNA of the CDR3: TGCAGTGCTAGAGAGGAGGGGCAGGGCCACTATGGCTACACCTTC. It specifies CSAREEGQGHYGYTF. The chain recombines TRBV20-1 with TRBJ1-2, with D maybe TRBD1 (5 bases). CDR1 is DFQATT, CDR2 SNEGSKA, per germline (reference sequence). Trimming removed 0 bases from V and 3 bases from J, with 14 bases in between. This CDR3 comprises 15 residues.